The rows below give T cell receptor beta chains drawn from one sample of a study of T cells after yellow fever vaccination. MiXCR, applied by TCRdb to the 5' RACE reads, yields one record per CDR3 protein. The top ten hold around 15% of the sample, which has some 560,000 distinct CDR3 sequences, 15% to 20% seen once. This specimen was PBMCs, taken 15 days after the yellow fever booster vaccination. All receptors come from a man between 25 and 39 years old who received the YFV17D yellow fever vaccine. The CDR3 runs from the conserved cysteine through the conserved F or W. A D gene is named only where the DNA matches it firmly. Only part of the rows carry a size: once, few, many, or a class if the clone is expanded.

V	size	D	J	DNA	CDR3
TRBV15	few	.	TRBJ2-1	TGTGCCACCAGCAGAGACCTGAGGACAATCCCTTCCTACAATGAGCAGTTCTTC	CATSRDLRTIPSYNEQFF
TRBV4-3	.	.	TRBJ2-2	TGCGCCAGCAGCCACGGCGGGCGCACCGGGGAGCTGTTTTTT	CASSHGGRTGELFF
TRBV5-1	few	TRBD1	TRBJ2-1	TGCGCCAGCAGCTTTTCCCTGGACAGGGCCTACAATGAGCAGTTCTTC	CASSFSLDRAYNEQFF
TRBV7-9	.	TRBD2	TRBJ2-1	TGTGCCAGCAGCTCCGGCAGCGGGACCTACAATGAGCAGTTCTTC	CASSSGSGTYNEQFF
TRBV5-1	.	.	TRBJ1-1	TGCGCCAGCAGCCGGGACCGGACTGAAGCTTTCTTT	CASSRDRTEAFF
TRBV7-2	.	TRBD2	TRBJ2-1	TGTGCCAGCAGCTCGCTGGGGACTAACAATGAGCAGTTCTTC	CASSSLGTNNEQFF
TRBV5-4	few	.	TRBJ2-5	TGTGCCAGCACCAGAAAGTCAGTAGGGTCAGAGACCCAGTACTTC	CASTRKSVGSETQYF
TRBV7-8	.	TRBD2	TRBJ2-2	TGTGCCAGCAGCTCCCTCGGGAGGCCAGGGACCGGGGAGCTGTTTTTT	CASSSLGRPGTGELFF
TRBV7-2	.	TRBD1	TRBJ2-7	TGTGCCAGCAGGACAGGGCCAAACGAGCAGTACTTC	CASRTGPNEQYF
TRBV20-1	.	.	TRBJ1-1	TGCAGTGCTATAGCTGGAGGCACTGAAGCTTTCTTT	CSAIAGGTEAFF
TRBV27	.	.	TRBJ2-3	TGTGCCAGCAGTACTCCATCCGGGGCATCCCTGACAGATACGCAGTATTTT	CASSTPSGASLTDTQYF
TRBV27	.	TRBD2	TRBJ2-5	TGTGCCAGCAGTGCACTAGCGGGAGTGGAGACCCAGTACTTC	CASSALAGVETQYF
TRBV6-6	.	.	TRBJ2-7	TGTGCCAGCAGTCCTACAGAGCCGGAGCAGTACTTC	CASSPTEPEQYF
TRBV3-1	.	.	TRBJ2-3	TGTGCCAGCAGCCAATGGGATACGCAGTATTTT	CASSQWDTQYF
TRBV19	few	.	TRBJ2-1	TGTGCCAGTAGTATAGCTTCGTTCGCCGCGCAGTTCTTC	CASSIASFAAQFF
TRBV5-6	few	.	TRBJ2-2	TGTGCCAGCAGCCGGTCTAGTAACACCGGGGAGCTGTTTTTT	CASSRSSNTGELFF
TRBV12-3/TRBV12-4	.	TRBD2	TRBJ2-1	TGTGCCAGCAGTTCGAGGACTAGCGGGACCAGGAGCGCGTACAATGAGCAGTTCTTC	CASSSRTSGTRSAYNEQFF
TRBV5-1	few	.	TRBJ2-1	TGCGCCAGCAGCACAAATACTAGAAATGAGCAGTTCTTC	CASSTNTRNEQFF
TRBV5-1	.	.	TRBJ1-5	TGCGCCAGCAGGTCTGACCTCAATCAGCCCCAGCATTTT	CASRSDLNQPQHF
TRBV29-1	.	TRBD1	TRBJ1-5	TGCAGCGGCAGACAGGGGTTCAATCAGCCCCAGCATTTT	CSGRQGFNQPQHF